A single sample gave rise to the 20 T cell receptor beta chains below, sequenced in a study of identical twins. TCRdb reanalysed the 5' RACE reads using MiXCR and keeps one entry per CDR3 protein. The data hold about 720,000 distinct CDR3 sequences, with about 9.4% observed a single time. The same sample was also studied in work on yellow fever vaccine responses in identical twins.

The sample taken for sequencing was PBMCs. These receptors were taken from a woman in her late teens or twenties in good health.

The genes are TRBV9 and TRBJ2-1; tentative D call: TRBD1 (6 bases). Trimming pared 3 bases from V and 2 bases from J, leaving 12 bases between. Germline V gene lookup returns CDR1 SGDLS and CDR2 YYNGEE. The CDR3 is 15 residues long. CDR3 sequence (DNA): TGTGCCAGCAGCGAAGAGGGGGTAGCCTACAATGAGCAGTTCTTC. Its translation: CASSEEGVAYNEQFF.

As concerns this clonotype: A read error is possible here, since a much larger clone lies one base away. The rearrangement links TRBV6-1 to TRBJ2-3; 12 positions agree with TRBD2. V gave up 5 bases and J gave up 4 bases; unmatched junction bases: 4. Germline V gene lookup returns CDR1 MNHNS and CDR2 SASEGT. This CDR3 has 15 residues. The CDR3 region is CASSPRLAGADTQYF. Written as DNA, the CDR3 is TGTGCCAGCAGTCCCCGACTAGCGGGAGCAGATACGCAGTATTTT.

The J gene is TRBJ2-7, the V gene TRBV10-3, with D possibly matching TRBD1 (5 bases). The CDR3 is made up of 13 amino acids. The germline V and J ends were trimmed by 2 bases and 5 bases, with 10 bases remaining between them. CDR1 is ENHRY, CDR2 SYGVKD, per germline. Here the CDR3 reads CAISEGRAHEQYF. The CDR3 bases are TGTGCCATCAGTGAGGGCAGGGCCCACGAGCAGTACTTC.

This clonotype has ten or more counts. This chain uses TRBV7-2 with TRBJ2-3; 10 nucleotides match TRBD2. With 4 bases clipped from V and 4 bases from J, the junction kept 5 bases outside the gene matches. The V gene's germline CDR1 is SGHTA and CDR2 FQGNSA. The CDR3 spans 15 residues. The CDR3 DNA sequence: TGTGCCAGCAGCTCTAGCGGGAGCATTTCAGATACGCAGTATTTT. The encoded protein is CASSSSGSISDTQYF.

The gene calls are TRBV9 and TRBJ2-3, with 8 positions matching TRBD2. Germline CDR1 and CDR2: SGDLS and YYNGEE. CDR3 size: 15 residues. Trimming removed 3 bases from V and 5 bases from J; junction bases left unmatched: 8. In DNA form, the CDR3 reads TGTGCCAGCAGCGCCCCGGGGGGGCTTGAAGATACGCAGTATTTT. Its translation is CASSAPGGLEDTQYF.

This clonotype was found many times. The rearrangement uses TRBV28 and TRBJ2-7; TRBD2 matches at 11 bases. Unmatched junction bases numbered 10, after V lost 6 bases and J lost 6 bases. CDR1 is MDHEN and CDR2 is SYDVKM in the germline V gene. CDR3 length: 15 residues. The CDR3 sequence is CASSPTSGRPSEQYF. As DNA, the CDR3 is TGTGCCAGCAGCCCTACTAGCGGGAGACCCAGCGAGCAGTACTTC. Supplemented by reference TRBV28 and TRBJ2-7, the full variable domain reads DVKVTQSSRYLVKRTGEKVFLECVQDMDHENMFWYRQDPGLGLRLIYFSYDVKMKEKGDIPEGYSVSREKKERFSLILESASTNQTSMYLCASSPTSGRPSEQYFGPGTRLTVT.

This clonotype was picked up many times. The chain uses TRBV10-3 and TRBJ1-1; no firm D call. Germline lookup yields CDR1 ENHRY and CDR2 SYGVKD. V dropped 2 bases and J dropped 4 bases, with 14 bases sitting between them. The CDR3 is 15 amino acids. CDR3 sequence reads: CAISESEVKTTEAFF. CDR3 in DNA: TGTGCCATCAGTGAGAGCGAGGTGAAAACCACTGAAGCTTTCTTT.

A few counts support this clonotype. The V call is TRBV6-5, the J call TRBJ2-1; 9 nucleotides match TRBD1. J gave up 8 bases and V 2 bases, and 10 bases lay outside the gene matches. Germline V gene sequence: CDR1 MNHEY, CDR2 SVGAGI. This CDR3 spans 16 amino acids. The CDR3 loop is CASSYPSGQGTDEQFF. The CDR3 DNA follows: TGTGCCAGCAGTTACCCGTCGGGACAGGGTACCGATGAGCAGTTCTTC.

This clonotype was counted a few times. The V and J genes are TRBV28 and TRBJ2-5, with 13 bases lining up with TRBD2. The ends lost 6 bases at V and 5 bases at J; junction bases unmatched: 9. The CDR3 consists of 16 residues. Germline V gene lookup returns CDR1 MDHEN and CDR2 SYDVKM. Here the CDR3 reads CASSQGLAGQAETQYF. CDR3 nucleotide sequence: TGTGCCAGCAGCCAGGGACTAGCGGGGCAGGCGGAGACCCAGTACTTC.

The chain has TRBV30 and TRBJ2-1; D uncertain. This CDR3 is built from 14 residues. Between the trimmed V and J ends, which lost 0 bases and 7 bases, there was a span of 13 bases. The germline V gene has CDR1 GTSNPN and CDR2 SVGIG (reference sequence). CDR3 DNA sequence: TGTGCCTGGAGTGTACGTGTAAGAGAGAATGAGCAGTTCTTC. It translates to CAWSVRVRENEQFF.

This clonotype was seen a few times. V gene TRBV10-2 combines with J gene TRBJ2-7; D is uncertain. Trimming stripped 7 bases from V and 2 bases from J, with 21 bases between. In germline, CDR1 is WSHSY, CDR2 SAAADI. This CDR3 region has 16 residues. CDR3 DNA: TGCGCCAGCACCGACCCCCTGGCAGTCAAAACCTACGAGCAGTACTTC. Translated, it gives CASTDPLAVKTYEQYF.

The CDR3 DNA reads as TGTGCCACCAGTGGGGCGGACATGAGCTACGAGCAGTACTTC. It is translated as CATSGADMSYEQYF. The chain joins TRBV15 to TRBJ2-7; a weak D match, TRBD1 (5 bases). The CDR3 totals 14 residues. Per the germline V gene, CDR1 is LNHNV and CDR2 is YYDKDF (reference sequence). V dropped 6 bases and J dropped 3 bases, with 15 bases sitting between them.

The V and J genes are TRBV20-1 and TRBJ2-7; 8 bases map to TRBD2. This CDR3 contains 22 residues. The V and J ends lost 6 bases and 3 bases, in that order; junction bases with no gene match: 34. Germline CDR1 is DFQATT and CDR2 is SNEGSKA (reference sequence). The CDR3 DNA follows: TGCAGTGCAATCACCGGGAGAACCCGAGCGGGAGTATTTTTTCTTGGTGACTACGAGCAGTACTTC. Its protein is CSAITGRTRAGVFFLGDYEQYF.

This chain connects TRBV28 to TRBJ2-1; 7 bases map to TRBD2. V trimming: 6 bases; J trimming: 3 bases; junction bases outside the gene matches: 11. This CDR3 contains 16 residues. CDR1 and CDR2 from the germline V gene are MDHEN and SYDVKM. The CDR3: CASSQLGGGNYNEQFF. DNA of the CDR3: TGTGCCAGCAGCCAATTAGGCGGGGGAAACTACAATGAGCAGTTCTTC.

This clonotype has only a few counts. V and J are TRBV20-1 and TRBJ2-7; the match to TRBD1 covers 7 bases. The germline V gene encodes CDR1 DFQATT and CDR2 SNEGSKA (reference sequence). The CDR3 loop spans 13 amino acids. The ends lost 0 bases at V and 6 bases at J; junction bases unmatched: 5. The chain's CDR3 is CSARDGTDGEQYF. CDR3 in DNA: TGCAGTGCTAGAGACGGGACAGATGGCGAGCAGTACTTC.

This clonotype was observed a few times. The chain combines TRBV20-1 with TRBJ2-3; the D gene is possibly TRBD1 (6 bases). Trimming cost V 0 bases and J 3 bases, with 13 bases left between them. CDR1 is DFQATT, CDR2 SNEGSKA, per germline (reference sequence). This CDR3 is built from 15 residues. The CDR3 DNA is TGCAGTGCTAGAGATTCCGGGGACATTACAGATACGCAGTATTTT. Its translation is CSARDSGDITDTQYF.

This clonotype appeared many times. This chain uses TRBV5-1 with TRBJ2-2; 9 bases align to TRBD1. The V gene's germline CDR1 is SGHRS and CDR2 YFSETQ. Trimming at V came to 7 bases and at J to 6 bases, leaving 22 bases not matched to a gene. The length of the CDR3 is 19 residues. DNA for the CDR3: TGCGCCAGCGGTCCCTATGGACAGGGGATGTTCCCTATGGCCGGGGAGCTGTTTTTT. It encodes CASGPYGQGMFPMAGELFF.

In its sample, this clonotype was seen a few times. The V call is TRBV19, the J call TRBJ1-6, with 7 bases aligning to TRBD1. CDR1 is LNHDA, CDR2 SQIVND, per germline (reference sequence). V was clipped by 3 bases and J by 5 bases; unmatched bases: 1. The length of the CDR3 is 14 residues. The CDR3 sequence is CASSMGQNNSPLHF. The CDR3 DNA reads as TGTGCCAGTAGTATGGGACAGAATAATTCACCCCTCCACTTT.

The table lists this clonotype with a few counts. The gene calls are TRBV12-3 or TRBV12-4 and TRBJ2-1, with 14 positions matching TRBD2. Losses at the gene ends were 6 bases for V and 3 bases for J; bases not matched to a gene: 4. This CDR3 comprises 16 residues. The CDR3 here is CASRTSGRGFYNEQFF. In DNA form, the CDR3 reads TGTGCCAGCAGGACTAGCGGGAGGGGTTTCTACAATGAGCAGTTCTTC.

This clonotype has at least ten counts. CDR3 in amino acids: CAISSQGTGANVLTF. The CDR3 nucleotides read TGTGCCATCAGTTCCCAGGGCACCGGGGCCAACGTCCTGACTTTC. The chain recombines TRBV10-3 with TRBJ2-6; D possibly corresponds to TRBD1 (5 bases). With 5 bases removed from V and 4 bases from J, the gap between germline ends came to 12 bases. The length of the CDR3 is 15 residues. Per germline, CDR1 ENHRY and CDR2 SYGVKD.